Sequencing of this T cell receptor beta chain was carried out in a study of control samples from healthy donors and cancer patients. Method: immunoSEQ multiplex PCR; TCRdb's copy keeps in-frame clones and lacks some. Of approximately 150,000 clones listed, around 90% were seen once; the top ten hold 1.7%. V was pared by 0 bases and J by 3 bases, with 12 bases between. Germline V gene data show CDR1 as GTSNPN and CDR2 as SVGIG (reference sequence). The length of the CDR3 is 15 residues. The material sequenced was blood. The receptor's source is a man aged 18 to 29 in good health. The genes are TRBV30 and TRBJ1-5, with no clear D. CDR3 sequence: CAWSVLNGINQPQHF. The CDR3 DNA reads TGTGCCTGGAGTGTACTAAACGGAATCAATCAGCCCCAGCATTTT.